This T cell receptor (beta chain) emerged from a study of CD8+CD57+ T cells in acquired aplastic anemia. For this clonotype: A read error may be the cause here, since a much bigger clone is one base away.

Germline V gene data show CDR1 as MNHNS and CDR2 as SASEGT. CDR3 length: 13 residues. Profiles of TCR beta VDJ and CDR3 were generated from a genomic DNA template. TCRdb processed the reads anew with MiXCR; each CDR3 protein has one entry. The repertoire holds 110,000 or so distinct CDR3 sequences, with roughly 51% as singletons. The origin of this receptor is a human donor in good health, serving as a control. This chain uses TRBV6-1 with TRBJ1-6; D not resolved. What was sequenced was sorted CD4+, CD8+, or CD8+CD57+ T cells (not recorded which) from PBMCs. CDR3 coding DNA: TGTGCCAGCAGTGAAGGTCAGGTTTCACCCCTCCGCTTT. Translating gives CASSEGQVSPLRF.